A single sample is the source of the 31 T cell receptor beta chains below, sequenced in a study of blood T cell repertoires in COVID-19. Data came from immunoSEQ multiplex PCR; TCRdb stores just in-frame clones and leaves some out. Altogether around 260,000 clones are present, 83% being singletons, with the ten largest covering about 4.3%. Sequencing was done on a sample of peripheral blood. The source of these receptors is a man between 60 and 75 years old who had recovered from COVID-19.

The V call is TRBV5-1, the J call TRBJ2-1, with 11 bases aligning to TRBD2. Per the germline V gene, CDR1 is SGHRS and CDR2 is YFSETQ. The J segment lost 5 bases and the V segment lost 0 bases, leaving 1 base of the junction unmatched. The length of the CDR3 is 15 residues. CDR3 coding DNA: TGCGCCAGCAGCTTGGGGGGACTAGCGGACAATGAGCAGTTCTTC. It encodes CASSLGGLADNEQFF.

The CDR3 loop is CASSSPSPDSYGYTF. The CDR3 coding sequence is TGTGCCAGCAGTTCCCCATCCCCTGACAGCTATGGCTACACCTTC. The genes are TRBV28 and TRBJ1-2; D is possibly TRBD1 (5 bases). This CDR3 region has 15 residues. From germline, CDR1 is MDHEN and CDR2 SYDVKM. Trimming cost V 4 bases and J 4 bases, with 16 bases left between them.

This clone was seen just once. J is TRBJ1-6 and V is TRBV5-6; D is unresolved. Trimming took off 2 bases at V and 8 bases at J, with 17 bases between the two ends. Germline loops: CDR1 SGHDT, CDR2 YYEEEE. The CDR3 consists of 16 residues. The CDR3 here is CASSLGIGGRYSPLHF. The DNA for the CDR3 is TGTGCCAGCAGCTTAGGAATCGGCGGGCGCTATTCACCCCTCCACTTT.

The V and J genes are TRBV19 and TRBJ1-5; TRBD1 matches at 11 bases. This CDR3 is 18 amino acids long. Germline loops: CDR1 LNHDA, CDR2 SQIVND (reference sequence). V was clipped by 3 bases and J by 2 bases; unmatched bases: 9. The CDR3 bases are TGTGCCAGTAGTATTAGAGGGACAGGGGGAGCAGGCAATCAGCCCCAGCATTTT. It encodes CASSIRGTGGAGNQPQHF. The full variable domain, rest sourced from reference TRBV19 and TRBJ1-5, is DGGITQSPKYLFRKEGQNVTLSCEQNLNHDAMYWYRQDPGQGLRLIYYSQIVNDFQKGDIAEGYSVSREKKESFPLTVTSAQKNPTAFYLCASSIRGTGGAGNQPQHFGDGTRLSIL.

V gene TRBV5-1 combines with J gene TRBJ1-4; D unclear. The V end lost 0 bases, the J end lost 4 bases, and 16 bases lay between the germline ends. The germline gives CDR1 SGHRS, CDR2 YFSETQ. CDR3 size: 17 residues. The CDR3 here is CASSLGHNRNFNEKLFF. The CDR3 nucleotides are TGCGCCAGCAGCTTGGGCCATAACAGAAACTTTAATGAAAAACTGTTTTTT.

Here the CDR3 reads CASSYRTVSKTGELFF. The DNA for the CDR3 is TGTGCCAGCAGTTACCGGACAGTATCTAAGACCGGGGAGCTGTTTTTT. The V and J genes are TRBV6-5 and TRBJ2-2; the D gene is possibly TRBD1 (6 bases). The CDR3 extends over 16 amino acids. CDR1 and CDR2 (germline): MNHEY, SVGAGI. V was cut by 2 bases and J by 5 bases, with 15 bases left in between.

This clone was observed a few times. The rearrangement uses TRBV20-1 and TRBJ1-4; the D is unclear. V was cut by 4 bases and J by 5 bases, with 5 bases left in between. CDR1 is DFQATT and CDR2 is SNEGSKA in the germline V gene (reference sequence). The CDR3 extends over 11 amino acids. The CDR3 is CSATLNEKLFF. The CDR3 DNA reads TGCAGTGCTACCCTGAATGAAAAACTGTTTTTT.

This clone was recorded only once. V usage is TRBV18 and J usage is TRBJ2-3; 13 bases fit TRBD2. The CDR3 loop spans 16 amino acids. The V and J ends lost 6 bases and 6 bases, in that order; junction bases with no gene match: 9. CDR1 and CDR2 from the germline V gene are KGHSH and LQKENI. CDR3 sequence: CASSLTSGGARDTQYF. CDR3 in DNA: TGTGCCAGCTCGCTTACTAGCGGGGGGGCTCGGGATACGCAGTATTTT.

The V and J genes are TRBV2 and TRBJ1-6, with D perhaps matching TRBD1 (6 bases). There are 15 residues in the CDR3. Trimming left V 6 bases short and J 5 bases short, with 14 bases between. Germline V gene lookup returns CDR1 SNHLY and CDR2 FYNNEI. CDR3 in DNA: TGTGCCAGCAGGGCGCAGGGGACGAATAATTCACCCCTCCACTTT. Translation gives CASRAQGTNNSPLHF.

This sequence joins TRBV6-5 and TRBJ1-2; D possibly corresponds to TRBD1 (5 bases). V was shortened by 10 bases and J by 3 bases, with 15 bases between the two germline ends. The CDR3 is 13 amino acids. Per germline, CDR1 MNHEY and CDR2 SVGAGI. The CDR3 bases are TGTGCCACCGGGGGGTTGCAGGACTATGGCTACACCTTC. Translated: CATGGLQDYGYTF.

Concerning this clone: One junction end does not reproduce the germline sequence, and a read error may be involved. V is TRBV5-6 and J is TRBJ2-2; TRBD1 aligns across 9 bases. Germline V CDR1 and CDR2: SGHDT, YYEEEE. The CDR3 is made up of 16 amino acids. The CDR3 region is CASSLKPGQGIGKLFF. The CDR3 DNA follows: TGTGCCAGCAGCTTGAAACCGGGACAGGGAATCGGGAAGCTGTTTTTT.

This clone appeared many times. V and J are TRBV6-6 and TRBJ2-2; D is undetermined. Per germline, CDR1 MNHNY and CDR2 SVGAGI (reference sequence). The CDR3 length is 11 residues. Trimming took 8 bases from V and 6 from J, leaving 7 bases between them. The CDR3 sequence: CASRSPGELFF. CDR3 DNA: TGTGCCAGCCGTAGTCCCGGGGAGCTGTTTTTT.

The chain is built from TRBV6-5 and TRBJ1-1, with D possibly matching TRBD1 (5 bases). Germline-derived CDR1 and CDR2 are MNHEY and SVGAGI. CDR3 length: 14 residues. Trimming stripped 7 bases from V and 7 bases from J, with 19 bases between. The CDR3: CASIPTGAHFEAFF. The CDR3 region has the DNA TGTGCCAGCATCCCAACAGGAGCCCATTTTGAAGCTTTCTTT.

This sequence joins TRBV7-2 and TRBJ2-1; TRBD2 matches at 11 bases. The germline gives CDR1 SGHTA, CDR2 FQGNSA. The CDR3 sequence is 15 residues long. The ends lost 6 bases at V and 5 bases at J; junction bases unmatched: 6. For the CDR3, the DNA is TGTGCCAGCAGTTTGACTAGCGGGACTAACAATGAGCAGTTCTTC. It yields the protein CASSLTSGTNNEQFF.

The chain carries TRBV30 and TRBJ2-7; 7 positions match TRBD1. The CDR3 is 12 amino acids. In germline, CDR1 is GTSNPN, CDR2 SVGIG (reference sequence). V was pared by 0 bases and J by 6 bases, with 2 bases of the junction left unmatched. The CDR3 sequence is CAWSVSGGEQYF. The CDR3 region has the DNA TGTGCCTGGAGTGTGTCAGGGGGCGAGCAGTACTTC. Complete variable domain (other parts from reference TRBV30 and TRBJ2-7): SQTIHQWPATLVQPVGSPLSLECTVEGTSNPNLYWYRQAAGRGLQLLFYSVGIGQISSEVPQNLSASRPQDRQFILSSKKLLLSDSGFYLCAWSVSGGEQYFGPGTRLTVT.

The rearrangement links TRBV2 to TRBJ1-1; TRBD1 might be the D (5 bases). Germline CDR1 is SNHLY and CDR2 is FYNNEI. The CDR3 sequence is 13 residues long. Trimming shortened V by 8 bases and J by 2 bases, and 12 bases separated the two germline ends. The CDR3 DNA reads TGTGCCAGCCGACAGTGGTCCAACACTGAAGCTTTCTTT. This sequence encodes CASRQWSNTEAFF.

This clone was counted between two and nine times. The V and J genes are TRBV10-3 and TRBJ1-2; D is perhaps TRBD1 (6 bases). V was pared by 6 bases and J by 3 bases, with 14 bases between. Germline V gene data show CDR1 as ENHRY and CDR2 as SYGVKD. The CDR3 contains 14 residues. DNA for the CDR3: TGTGCCATCAGGTCGGATGGACAGCACTATGGCTACACCTTC. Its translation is CAIRSDGQHYGYTF.

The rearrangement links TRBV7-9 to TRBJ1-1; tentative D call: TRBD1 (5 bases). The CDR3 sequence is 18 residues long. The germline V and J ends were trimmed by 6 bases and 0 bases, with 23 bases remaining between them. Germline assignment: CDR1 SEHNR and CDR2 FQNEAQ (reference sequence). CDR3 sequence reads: CASRDMAETDPMNTEAFF. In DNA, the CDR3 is TGTGCCAGCAGAGACATGGCTGAGACAGACCCCATGAACACTGAAGCTTTCTTT. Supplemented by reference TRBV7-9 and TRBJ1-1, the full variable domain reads DTGVSQNPRHKITKRGQNVTFRCDPISEHNRLYWYRQTLGQGPEFLTYFQNEAQLEKSRLLSDRFSAERPKGSFSTLEIQRTEQGDSAMYLCASRDMAETDPMNTEAFFGQGTRLTVV.

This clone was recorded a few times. CDR3 region: CASRRTSGSLNEQYF. CDR3 in DNA: TGTGCCAGCAGACGGACTAGCGGGAGTCTTAACGAGCAGTACTTC. This chain uses TRBV6-5 with TRBJ2-7; 13 bases are shared with TRBD2. This CDR3 is 15 amino acids long. Germline V gene data show CDR1 as MNHEY and CDR2 as SVGAGI. V shed 6 bases, J shed 5 bases, and the junction held 7 bases outside the gene matches.

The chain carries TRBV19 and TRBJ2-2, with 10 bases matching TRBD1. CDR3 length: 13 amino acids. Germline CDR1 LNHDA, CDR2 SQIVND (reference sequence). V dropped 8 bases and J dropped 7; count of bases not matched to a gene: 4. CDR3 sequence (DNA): TGTGCCAGTGGGGGACAGGGGATCGGGGAGCTGTTTTTT. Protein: CASGGQGIGELFF.

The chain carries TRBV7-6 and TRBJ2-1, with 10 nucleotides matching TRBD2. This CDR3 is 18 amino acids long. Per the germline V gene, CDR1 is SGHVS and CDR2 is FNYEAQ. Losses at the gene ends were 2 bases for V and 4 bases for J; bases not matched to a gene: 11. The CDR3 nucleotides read TGTGCCAGCAGCTTATGGCTAGCGGGAGACTACCGGTACAATGAGCAGTTCTTC. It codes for CASSLWLAGDYRYNEQFF.

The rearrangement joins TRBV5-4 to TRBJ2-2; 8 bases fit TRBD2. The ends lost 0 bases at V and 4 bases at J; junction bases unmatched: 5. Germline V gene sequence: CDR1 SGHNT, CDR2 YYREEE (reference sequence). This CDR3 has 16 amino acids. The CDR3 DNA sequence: TGTGCCAGCAGCTTGGTGAGCGGGAGAGTCACCGGGGAGCTGTTTTTT. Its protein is CASSLVSGRVTGELFF.

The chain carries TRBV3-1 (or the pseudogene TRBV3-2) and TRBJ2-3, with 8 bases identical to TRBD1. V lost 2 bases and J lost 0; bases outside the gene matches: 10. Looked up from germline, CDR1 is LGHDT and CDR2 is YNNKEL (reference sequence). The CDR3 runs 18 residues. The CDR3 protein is CASSQRRGTGASTDTQYF. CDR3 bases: TGTGCCAGCAGCCAACGCCGGGGGACAGGTGCGAGCACAGATACGCAGTATTTT.

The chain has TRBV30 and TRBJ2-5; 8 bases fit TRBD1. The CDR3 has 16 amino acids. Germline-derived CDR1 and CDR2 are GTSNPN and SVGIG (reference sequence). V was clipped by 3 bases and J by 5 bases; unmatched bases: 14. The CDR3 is CAWSGTHRGLSETQYF. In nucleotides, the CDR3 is TGTGCCTGGAGCGGAACCCACAGGGGGTTGTCGGAGACCCAGTACTTC.

This CDR3 reads CASRARGSNQPQHF. The CDR3 DNA is TGTGCCAGTAGAGCCAGGGGAAGCAATCAGCCCCAGCATTTT. This chain joins TRBV19 and TRBJ1-5; D may be TRBD1 (6 bases). The CDR3 is 14 amino acids. Germline CDR1 and CDR2: LNHDA and SQIVND (reference sequence). V was cut by 6 bases and J by 1 base, with 10 bases left in between.

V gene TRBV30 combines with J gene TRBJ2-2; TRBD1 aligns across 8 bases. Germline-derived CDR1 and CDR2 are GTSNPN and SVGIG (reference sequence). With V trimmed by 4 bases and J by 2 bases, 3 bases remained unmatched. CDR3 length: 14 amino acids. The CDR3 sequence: CAWTQGVNTGELFF. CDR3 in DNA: TGTGCCTGGACACAGGGGGTTAACACCGGGGAGCTGTTTTTT.

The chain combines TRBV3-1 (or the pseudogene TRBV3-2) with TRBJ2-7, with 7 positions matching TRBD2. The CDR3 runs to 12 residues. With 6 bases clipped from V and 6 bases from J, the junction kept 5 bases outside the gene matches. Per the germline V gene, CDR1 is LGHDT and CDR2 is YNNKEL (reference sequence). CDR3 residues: CASRGGRREQYF. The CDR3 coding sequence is TGTGCCAGCAGGGGGGGGAGGCGCGAGCAGTACTTC.

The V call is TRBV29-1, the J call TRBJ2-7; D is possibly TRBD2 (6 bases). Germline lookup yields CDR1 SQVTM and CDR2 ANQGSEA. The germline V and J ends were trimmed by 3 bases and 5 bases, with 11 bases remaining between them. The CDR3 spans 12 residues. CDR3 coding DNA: TGCAGCGTTGATCGACTAGGCAACGAGCAGTACTTC. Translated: CSVDRLGNEQYF.

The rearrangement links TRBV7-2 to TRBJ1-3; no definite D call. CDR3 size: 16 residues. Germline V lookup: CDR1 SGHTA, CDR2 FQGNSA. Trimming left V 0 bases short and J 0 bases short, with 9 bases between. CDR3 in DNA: TGTGCCAGCAGCTTAGCGATGGGCAGCTCTGGAAACACCATATATTTT. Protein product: CASSLAMGSSGNTIYF.

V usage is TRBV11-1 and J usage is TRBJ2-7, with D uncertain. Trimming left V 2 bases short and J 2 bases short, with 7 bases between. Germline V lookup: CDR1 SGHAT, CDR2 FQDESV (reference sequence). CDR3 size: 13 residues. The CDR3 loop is CASSLSSAYEQYF. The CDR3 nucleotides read TGTGCCAGCAGCTTAAGTAGTGCCTACGAGCAGTACTTC. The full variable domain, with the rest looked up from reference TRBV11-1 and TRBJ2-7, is EAEVAQSPRYKITEKSQAVAFWCDPISGHATLYWYRQILGQGPELLVQFQDESVVDDSQLPKDRFSAERLKGVDSTLKIQPAELGDSAMYLCASSLSSAYEQYFGPGTRLTVT.

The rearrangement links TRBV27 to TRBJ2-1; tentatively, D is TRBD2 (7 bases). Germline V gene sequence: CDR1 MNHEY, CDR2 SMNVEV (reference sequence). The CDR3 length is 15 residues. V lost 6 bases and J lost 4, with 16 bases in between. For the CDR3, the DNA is TGTGCCAGCAGACAGGGCCGGGGGGTTTACAATGAGCAGTTCTTC. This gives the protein CASRQGRGVYNEQFF.